Listed below are T cell receptor beta chains from one sample, sequenced in a study of neurological immune-mediated disorders. MiXCR, applied by TCRdb to the 5' RACE reads, yields one record per CDR3 protein. The data contain tens of thousands of distinct CDR3 sequences, more than 20% of them singletons. Source material: PBMCs. Receptors originate from a woman between 70 and 85 years old in good health. Both conserved end residues are trimmed from each CDR3. Some rows have no size entry. The others give once, few or many, or a class for an expanded clone.

TRBV5-6,many,TRBJ2-2,ASSPPQGGNTGELF
TRBV28,many,TRBJ2-7,ASSFGLNYEQY
TRBV12-3/TRBV12-4,many,TRBJ2-3,ASGVGADTQY
TRBV7-2,few,TRBJ2-3,ASSPRLAGGADTQY
TRBV3-1,-,TRBJ1-2,ASSPLGRDYGYT
TRBV5-5,-,TRBJ2-1,ASSPSTFSGRTYNEQF
TRBV20-1,many,TRBJ1-4,SVGRMGEKLF
TRBV5-5,many,TRBJ2-5,ASSLGLDLGTQY
TRBV5-1,many,TRBJ2-1,ASSPQGVTYNEQF
TRBV20-1,many,TRBJ1-1,SARGNTEAF
TRBV5-6,-,TRBJ2-1,ASSSPGGGDYNEQF